The present T cell receptor beta chain was sequenced within a study of blood T cell repertoires in COVID-19. Sequencing used immunoSEQ multiplex PCR; TCRdb keeps in-frame clones, though not all of them. Among 350,000 to 450,000 clones listed, approximately 87% were seen once. The CDR3 length is 12 residues. Trimming removed 3 bases from V and 4 bases from J, with 5 bases in between. This receptor was identified in a woman in her fifties or sixties with COVID-19, enrolled during active disease. The genes are TRBV12-3 or TRBV12-4 and TRBJ2-3, with D unresolved. Sequencing used peripheral blood. This CDR3 reads CASSLAPDTQYF. CDR3 DNA: TGTGCCAGCAGTTTGGCCCCAGATACGCAGTATTTT.